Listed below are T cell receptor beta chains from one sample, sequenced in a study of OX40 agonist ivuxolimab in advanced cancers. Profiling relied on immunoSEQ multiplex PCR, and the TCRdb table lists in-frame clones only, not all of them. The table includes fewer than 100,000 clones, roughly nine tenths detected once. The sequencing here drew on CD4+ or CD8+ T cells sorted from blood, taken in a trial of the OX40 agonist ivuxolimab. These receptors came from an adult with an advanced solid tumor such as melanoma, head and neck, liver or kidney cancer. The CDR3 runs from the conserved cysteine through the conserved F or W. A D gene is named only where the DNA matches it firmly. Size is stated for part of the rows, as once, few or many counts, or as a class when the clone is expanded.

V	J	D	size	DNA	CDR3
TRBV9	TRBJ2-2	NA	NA	TGTGCCAGCAGCCTTGGTACAGCGAACACCGGGGAGCTGTTTTTT	CASSLGTANTGELFF
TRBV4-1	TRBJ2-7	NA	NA	TGCGCCAGCAGCCAAGACCCGCCCGGAGCAACTTCCTTCTCCTACGAGCAGTACTTC	CASSQDPPGATSFSYEQYF
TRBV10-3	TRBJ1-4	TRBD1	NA	TGTGCCATACACAGGGGTTTGGATGAAAAACTGTTTTTT	CAIHRGLDEKLFF
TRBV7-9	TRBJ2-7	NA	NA	TGTGCCAGCAGCCTAGACGGCCCTTACGAGCAGTACTTC	CASSLDGPYEQYF
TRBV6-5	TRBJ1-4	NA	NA	TGTGCCAGCAGGGGGGGCAGAGCTAATGAAAAACTGTTTTTT	CASRGGRANEKLFF
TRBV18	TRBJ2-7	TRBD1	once	TGTGCCAGCTCACCAACCGGGACAGACTACGAGCAGTACTTC	CASSPTGTDYEQYF
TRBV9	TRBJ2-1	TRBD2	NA	TGTGCCAGCAGCGTAGCTAGGGTAGCGGGGGAGAATGAGCAGTTCTTC	CASSVARVAGENEQFF
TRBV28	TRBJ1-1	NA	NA	TGTGCCAGCAGTTTTGCGGGGATAGGGAACACTGAAGCTTTCTTT	CASSFAGIGNTEAFF
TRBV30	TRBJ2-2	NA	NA	TGTGCCTGGAGTGTATGGAGGGGACAACTGAACACCGGGGAGCTGTTTTTT	CAWSVWRGQLNTGELFF
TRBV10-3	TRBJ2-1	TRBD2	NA	TGTGCCATCAGTGAGCTGGGCGGGAGGGACAATGAGCAGTTCTTC	CAISELGGRDNEQFF
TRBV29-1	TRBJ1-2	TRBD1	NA	TGCAGCGTAGAGGACAGGACCTCCTATGGCTACACCTTC	CSVEDRTSYGYTF
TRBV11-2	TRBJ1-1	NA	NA	TGTGCCAGCAGCTTCGGACCTAGCACTGAAGCTTTCTTT	CASSFGPSTEAFF
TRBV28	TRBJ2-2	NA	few	TGTGCCAGCACAGGGGACCCAGCGGCCGGGGAGCTGTTTTTT	CASTGDPAAGELFF
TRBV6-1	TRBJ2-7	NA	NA	TGTGCCAGCAGTGTACAGGGAGGCTACGAGCAGTACTTC	CASSVQGGYEQYF
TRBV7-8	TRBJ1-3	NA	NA	TGTGCCAGCAGCAAGATAACTGGAAACACCATATATTTT	CASSKITGNTIYF
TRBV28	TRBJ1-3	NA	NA	TGTGCCAGCAGTCGCGCGAGCTCTGGAAACACCATATATTTT	CASSRASSGNTIYF
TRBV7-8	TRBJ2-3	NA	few	TGTGCCAGCACTTATCTAATGGATACGCAGTATTTT	CASTYLMDTQYF
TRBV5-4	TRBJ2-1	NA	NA	TGTGCCAGCGAGAGCGGCTCCTACAATGAGCAGTTCTTC	CASESGSYNEQFF
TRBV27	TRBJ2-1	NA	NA	TGTGCCAGCTCCCAGGGCCCCCTCTACAATGAGCAGTTCTTC	CASSQGPLYNEQFF
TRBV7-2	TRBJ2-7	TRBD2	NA	TGTGCCAGCAGCTTAGCATCGGCGGGGGGCCTCGGCGAGCAGTACTTC	CASSLASAGGLGEQYF
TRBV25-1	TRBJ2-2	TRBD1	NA	TGTGCCAGCAGTGAATGGGACAGGTCTTGGTGGAACACCGGGGAGCTGTTTTTT	CASSEWDRSWWNTGELFF
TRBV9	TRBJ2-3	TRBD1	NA	TGTGCCAGCAGCTCCCACCGGGACAGGGGCACAGATACGCAGTATTTT	CASSSHRDRGTDTQYF
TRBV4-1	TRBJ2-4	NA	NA	TGCGCCAGCAGCCAGCAGGGAGGACGGCAGAAAAACATTCAGTACTTC	CASSQQGGRQKNIQYF
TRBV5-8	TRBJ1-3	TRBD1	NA	TGTGCCAGCAGCGGGAAGGACAGGGCCGCGCTTAGAAACACCATATATTTT	CASSGKDRAALRNTIYF
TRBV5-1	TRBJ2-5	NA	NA	TGCGCCAGCAGCTTGGCCTCCATACAAGAGACCCAGTACTTC	CASSLASIQETQYF
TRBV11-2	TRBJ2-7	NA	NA	TGTGCCAGCAGCTTAGCCGGTAGGATAATCGACGGGCAGTACTTC	CASSLAGRIIDGQYF
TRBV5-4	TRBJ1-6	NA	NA	TGTGCCAGCAGCGCCGATCCCGTTGTAGATAATTCACCCCTCCACTTT	CASSADPVVDNSPLHF
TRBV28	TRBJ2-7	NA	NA	TGTGCCAGCAGCCCTGCAGGGGTCGCCTACGAGCAGTACTTC	CASSPAGVAYEQYF
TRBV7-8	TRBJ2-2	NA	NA	TGTGCCAGCAGCTTAGCGATGGGCACATACACCGGGGAGCTGTTTTTT	CASSLAMGTYTGELFF
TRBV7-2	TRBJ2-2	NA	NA	TGTGCCAGCAGCTTAGCACAGCTAAACACCGGGGAGCTGTTTTTT	CASSLAQLNTGELFF
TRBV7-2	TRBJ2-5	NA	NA	TGTGCCAGCAGCTTACCCGTCGGGGGCAGAGAGACCCAGTACTTC	CASSLPVGGRETQYF
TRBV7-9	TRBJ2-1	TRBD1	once	TGTGCCAGCAGCGCATCCTGGGACAGGGAACACAATGAGCAGTTCTTC	CASSASWDREHNEQFF
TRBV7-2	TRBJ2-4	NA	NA	TGTGCCAGCAGCTTAGATTTGTCTGAAAACATTCAGTACTTC	CASSLDLSENIQYF
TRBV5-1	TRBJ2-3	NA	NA	TGCGCCAGCTCCTTAATGGATACGCAGTATTTT	CASSLMDTQYF
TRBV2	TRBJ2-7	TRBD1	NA	TGTGCCAGGTCCCTCCCGGGACAGGATCCCTACGAGCAGTACTTC	CARSLPGQDPYEQYF
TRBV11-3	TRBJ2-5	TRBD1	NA	TGTGCCAGCAGCGCCCGCTCAGGGGGACGTGAGACCCAGTACTTC	CASSARSGGRETQYF
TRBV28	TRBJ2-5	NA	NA	TGTGCCAGCAGCCCTAGACTAGGAGAGACCCAGTACTTC	CASSPRLGETQYF
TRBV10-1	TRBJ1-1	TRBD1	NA	TGCGCCAGCAGTGAGCAGGGGGTTATAGCTTTCTTT	CASSEQGVIAFF
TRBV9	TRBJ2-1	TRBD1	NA	TGTGCCAGCGGACAGGGACCATACAATGAGCAGTTCTTC	CASGQGPYNEQFF
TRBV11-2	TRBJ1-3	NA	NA	TGTGCCAGCAGTTGGGGGAGCTCTGGAAACACCATATATTTT	CASSWGSSGNTIYF
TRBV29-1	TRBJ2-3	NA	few	TGCAGCGTTGAACGGGCAGATACGCAGTATTTT	CSVERADTQYF
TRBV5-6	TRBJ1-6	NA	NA	TGTGCCAGCAGCTTGTTTGGGGTTCCCTATAATTCACCCCTCCACTTT	CASSLFGVPYNSPLHF
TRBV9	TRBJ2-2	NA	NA	TGTGCCAGCAGCGTTGGGACGAATCGGGCGGGCACCGGGGAGCTGTTTTTT	CASSVGTNRAGTGELFF
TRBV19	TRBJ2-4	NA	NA	TGTGCCAGTACCCCTGCCCGGACCAAAAACATTCAGTACTTC	CASTPARTKNIQYF
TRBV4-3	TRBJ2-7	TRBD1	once	TGCGCCAGCAGCCAAGAGAGACAGGGGCTGTACGAGCAGTACTTC	CASSQERQGLYEQYF
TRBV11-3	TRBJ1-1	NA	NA	TGTGCCAGCAGCTTAGATGTGAACACTGAAGCTTTCTTT	CASSLDVNTEAFF
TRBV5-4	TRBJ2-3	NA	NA	TGTGCCAGCAGCCTTCAGGCGGGCAGAGATACGCAGTATTTT	CASSLQAGRDTQYF
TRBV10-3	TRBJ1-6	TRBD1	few	TGTGCCATCAGCCTGGGACAGAATAATTCACCCCTCCACTTT	CAISLGQNNSPLHF
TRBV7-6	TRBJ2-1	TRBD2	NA	TGTGCCAGCAGTTTGGGAGGGCCGGGTTACAATGAGCAGTTCTTC	CASSLGGPGYNEQFF
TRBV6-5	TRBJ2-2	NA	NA	TGTGCCAGCCGACCAAACGGGGTCACCGGGGAGCTGTTTTTT	CASRPNGVTGELFF
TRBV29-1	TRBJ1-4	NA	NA	TGCAGCGTTGCCGTTACAGGGCTGGAAAAACTGTTTTTT	CSVAVTGLEKLFF
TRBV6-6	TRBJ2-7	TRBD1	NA	TGTGCCAGCAGCCTGGACAGGGTCTCCTACGAGCAGTACTTC	CASSLDRVSYEQYF
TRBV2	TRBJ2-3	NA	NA	TGTGCCAGCAGGATGACGCCAGATACGCAGTATTTT	CASRMTPDTQYF
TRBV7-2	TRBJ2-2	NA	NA	TGTGCCAGCAGCTCGGCAGTGGGGAGAACCGGGGAGCTGTTTTTT	CASSSAVGRTGELFF
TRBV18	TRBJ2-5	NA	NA	TGTGCCAGCTCACCGTATGAAGAGACCCAGTACTTC	CASSPYEETQYF
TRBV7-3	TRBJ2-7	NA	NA	TGTGCCAGCAGCTTAATTGCTTTTCCCGAGCAGTACTTC	CASSLIAFPEQYF
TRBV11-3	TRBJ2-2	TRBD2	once	TGTGCCAGCAGCCCAACTAGCGGGAGAGGCACCGGGGAGCTGTTTTTT	CASSPTSGRGTGELFF
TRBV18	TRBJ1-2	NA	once	TGTGCCAGCTCACCCTCTGCGGGCGAACCAGCCTATGGCTACACCTTC	CASSPSAGEPAYGYTF
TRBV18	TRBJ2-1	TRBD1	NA	TGTGCCAGCTCACCGCAGGGGGTGAACGATGAGCAGTTCTTC	CASSPQGVNDEQFF
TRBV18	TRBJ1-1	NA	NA	TGTGCCAGCTCACTCCGAGGCCAGGGCACTGAAGCTTTCTTT	CASSLRGQGTEAFF